This entry lists 8 T cell receptor beta chains sequenced from one sample in a study of immune characterization of retroperitoneal liposarcoma. TCRdb re-called the PCR reads with MiXCR, one entry per CDR3 protein. The sample shows 2,500 to 3,500 distinct CDR3 sequences, 27% of them seen only once. Sequencing input: tumor tissue. The source of these receptors is a female donor with retroperitoneal liposarcoma.

Judged by abundance, this clonotype is medium-sized. The chain couples TRBV6-1 to TRBJ2-1, with 9 bases matching TRBD1. The DNA matches TRBJ2-7 better at its end, which makes the J call doubtful. This CDR3 is 15 amino acids long. Germline CDR1 is MNHNS and CDR2 is SASEGT. In DNA, the CDR3 is TGTGCCAGCAGCCCGGGACAGGGAGTCTACAATGAGCAGTACTTC. Translation: CASSPGQGVYNEQYF.

This clonotype is labeled medium-sized. At one of its ends the junction is not consistent with the germline gene, which may arise from a read error. The V call is TRBV10-2, the J call TRBJ2-1; no clear D. Germline V CDR1 and CDR2: WSHSY, SAAADI. The CDR3 contains 13 residues. This CDR3 is CASSETPPPEQFF. CDR3 DNA: TGTGCCAGCAGTGAAACACCTCCCCCCGAGCAGTTCTTC.

The genes are TRBV12-3 or TRBV12-4 and TRBJ2-1; D unclear. Between the trimmed V and J ends, which lost 6 bases and 10 bases, there was a span of 10 bases. The length of the CDR3 is 11 residues. CDR3 protein: CASSRNYEQFF. CDR3 nucleotides: TGTGCCAGCAGCCGCAACTACGAGCAGTTCTTC.

This clonotype rates as large. The chain uses TRBV6-1 and TRBJ2-5; possibly TRBD1 for D (6 bases). V shed 7 bases and J shed 5 bases, with 29 bases lying between them. CDR1 and CDR2 (germline): MNHNS, SASEGT. The CDR3 runs to 18 residues. The CDR3 is CASTPWGDYSSGVETQYF. CDR3 coding DNA: TGTGCCAGCACCCCCTGGGGTGACTACTCATCAGGGGTCGAGACCCAGTACTTC.

This clonotype was detected many times. The J gene is TRBJ1-4, the V gene TRBV5-8; no clear D. Looked up from germline, CDR1 is SGHTS and CDR2 is YDEGEE. Trimming took 4 bases from V and 0 from J, leaving 7 bases between them. CDR3 length: 14 residues. The CDR3 is CASSPYATNEKLFF. The CDR3 nucleotides read TGTGCCAGCAGCCCTTATGCAACTAATGAAAAACTGTTTTTT.

This clonotype is medium-sized in the sample. This chain uses TRBV3-1 with TRBJ2-1, with a tentative D call TRBD2 (6 bases). Germline-derived CDR1 and CDR2 are LGHDT and YNNKEL (reference sequence). The CDR3 length is 17 residues. The V and J ends lost 3 bases and 0 bases respectively, with 15 bases between them. The CDR3 region is CASSQYTSSGSYNEQFF. The CDR3 nucleotides are TGTGCCAGCAGCCAGTACACTAGCAGCGGCTCCTACAATGAGCAGTTCTTC.

The chain joins TRBV6-5 to TRBJ2-1; possible D gene TRBD2, 5 bases. CDR1 MNHEY and CDR2 SVGAGI come from the germline V gene. CDR3 length equals 14 residues. V shed 4 bases and J shed 7 bases, with 14 bases lying between them. The DNA of the CDR3 is TGTGCCAGCAGTTCAGCTGGTCCGGGAAATGAGCAGTTCTTC. Translation gives CASSSAGPGNEQFF.

By frequency in the sample, this clonotype is medium-sized (0.01 to 0.1%). The gene calls are TRBV11-3 and TRBJ2-5, with 9 nucleotides matching TRBD1. The ends lost 5 bases at V and 11 bases at J; junction bases unmatched: 12. The length of the CDR3 is 14 residues. Germline-derived CDR1 and CDR2 are SGHNT and YENEEA. The CDR3 DNA is TGTGCCAGCAGCCACCAAGACAGGGGGAATGAGCAGTACTTC. This sequence encodes CASSHQDRGNEQYF.